The clone carrying this TCR beta chain was seen a handful of times. Antigen: not known. A read error may produce the germline difference seen at one junction end. TCRdb keeps only in-frame clones here, not all; method: immunoSEQ multiplex PCR. The sample includes under 95,000 clones, 86% of them seen just once. This CDR3 has 11 residues. Germline values: CDR1 SGHDT, CDR2 YYEEEE. This sample was taken from a study of OX40 agonist ivuxolimab in advanced cancers. Study as a whole: Six ivuxolimab dose levels, 0.01 to 10 mg/kg, were given intravenously every 2 weeks. Whole-study results and caveats: On average, CD8+ T cells showed a greater number of expanded clones than CD4+.

The chain combines TRBV5-6 with TRBJ2-2; D unresolved. The sequenced sample was CD4+ or CD8+ T cells sorted from blood, obtained in a trial of the OX40 agonist ivuxolimab. This clonotype was sampled from an adult with an advanced solid tumor such as melanoma, head and neck, liver or kidney cancer. The CDR3 nucleotides read TGTGCCAGCAGCGTCACCGAGGAGCTGTTTTTT. Amino acids: CASSVTEELFF.